Given below is one T cell receptor (beta chain) in context. What it recognizes is unknown. The source of the sample is a study of blood T cells in healthy people across ages. Turning to the study itself: For every two T cells, template switching captured about one barcoded beta molecule.

A sample-barcoded 5' primer and a J-beta primer mix were used in a second PCR of about 7 to 11 cycles. TCRdb reprocessed the 5' RACE reads with MiXCR, giving one entry per CDR3 protein. Among hundreds of thousands of distinct CDR3 sequences listed, 40% to 50% were seen once. The CDR3 contains 14 residues. Trimming took 4 bases from V and 1 from J, leaving 11 bases between them. From germline, CDR1 is SGHRS and CDR2 YFSETQ. Isolation per sample recovered at least 7 million PBMCs. Study observations and caveats: PBMC samples, being unsorted, prevented any conclusive comparison of naive and antigen-experienced cells.

Material for sequencing was blood. The rearrangement uses TRBV5-1 and TRBJ2-5, with D unclear. This receptor was identified in a man aged 55 to 70 in good health. The CDR3 region is CASSGPNPQETQYF. The CDR3 DNA reads TGCGCCAGCAGCGGCCCAAACCCCCAAGAGACCCAGTACTTC.